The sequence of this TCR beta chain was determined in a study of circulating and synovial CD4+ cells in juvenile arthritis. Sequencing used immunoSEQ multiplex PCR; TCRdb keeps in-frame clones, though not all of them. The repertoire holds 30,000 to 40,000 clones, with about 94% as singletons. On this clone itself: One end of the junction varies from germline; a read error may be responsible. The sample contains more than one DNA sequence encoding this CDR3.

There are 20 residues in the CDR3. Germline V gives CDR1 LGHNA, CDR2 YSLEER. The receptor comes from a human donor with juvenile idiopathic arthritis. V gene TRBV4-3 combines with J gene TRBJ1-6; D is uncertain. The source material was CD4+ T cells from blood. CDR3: CASSQKRRMAESSYNSPLHF. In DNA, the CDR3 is TGCGCCAGCAGCCAAAAGAGACGGATGGCGGAGAGCTCCTATAATTCCCCCCTCCACTTT.